The entry below describes one T cell receptor beta chain. These data come from a study of T cells of healthy individuals. J was trimmed by 2 bases and V by 2 bases; bases with no gene match: 8. The CDR3 sequence is 16 residues long. CDR1 and CDR2 from the germline V gene are SGHDN and FVKESK. TCRdb called the 5' RACE reads again in MiXCR, with one record for every CDR3 protein. The sample records 63,000 or so distinct CDR3 sequences, roughly 16% being singletons. This chain links TRBV14 with TRBJ2-5, with TRBD1 matching over 7 bases. This clonotype was obtained from a human donor in good health. Here the CDR3 DNA reads TGTGCCAGCAGCCAACATACAGGGGTTTATCAAGAGACCCAGTACTTC. Amino acid sequence: CASSQHTGVYQETQYF.